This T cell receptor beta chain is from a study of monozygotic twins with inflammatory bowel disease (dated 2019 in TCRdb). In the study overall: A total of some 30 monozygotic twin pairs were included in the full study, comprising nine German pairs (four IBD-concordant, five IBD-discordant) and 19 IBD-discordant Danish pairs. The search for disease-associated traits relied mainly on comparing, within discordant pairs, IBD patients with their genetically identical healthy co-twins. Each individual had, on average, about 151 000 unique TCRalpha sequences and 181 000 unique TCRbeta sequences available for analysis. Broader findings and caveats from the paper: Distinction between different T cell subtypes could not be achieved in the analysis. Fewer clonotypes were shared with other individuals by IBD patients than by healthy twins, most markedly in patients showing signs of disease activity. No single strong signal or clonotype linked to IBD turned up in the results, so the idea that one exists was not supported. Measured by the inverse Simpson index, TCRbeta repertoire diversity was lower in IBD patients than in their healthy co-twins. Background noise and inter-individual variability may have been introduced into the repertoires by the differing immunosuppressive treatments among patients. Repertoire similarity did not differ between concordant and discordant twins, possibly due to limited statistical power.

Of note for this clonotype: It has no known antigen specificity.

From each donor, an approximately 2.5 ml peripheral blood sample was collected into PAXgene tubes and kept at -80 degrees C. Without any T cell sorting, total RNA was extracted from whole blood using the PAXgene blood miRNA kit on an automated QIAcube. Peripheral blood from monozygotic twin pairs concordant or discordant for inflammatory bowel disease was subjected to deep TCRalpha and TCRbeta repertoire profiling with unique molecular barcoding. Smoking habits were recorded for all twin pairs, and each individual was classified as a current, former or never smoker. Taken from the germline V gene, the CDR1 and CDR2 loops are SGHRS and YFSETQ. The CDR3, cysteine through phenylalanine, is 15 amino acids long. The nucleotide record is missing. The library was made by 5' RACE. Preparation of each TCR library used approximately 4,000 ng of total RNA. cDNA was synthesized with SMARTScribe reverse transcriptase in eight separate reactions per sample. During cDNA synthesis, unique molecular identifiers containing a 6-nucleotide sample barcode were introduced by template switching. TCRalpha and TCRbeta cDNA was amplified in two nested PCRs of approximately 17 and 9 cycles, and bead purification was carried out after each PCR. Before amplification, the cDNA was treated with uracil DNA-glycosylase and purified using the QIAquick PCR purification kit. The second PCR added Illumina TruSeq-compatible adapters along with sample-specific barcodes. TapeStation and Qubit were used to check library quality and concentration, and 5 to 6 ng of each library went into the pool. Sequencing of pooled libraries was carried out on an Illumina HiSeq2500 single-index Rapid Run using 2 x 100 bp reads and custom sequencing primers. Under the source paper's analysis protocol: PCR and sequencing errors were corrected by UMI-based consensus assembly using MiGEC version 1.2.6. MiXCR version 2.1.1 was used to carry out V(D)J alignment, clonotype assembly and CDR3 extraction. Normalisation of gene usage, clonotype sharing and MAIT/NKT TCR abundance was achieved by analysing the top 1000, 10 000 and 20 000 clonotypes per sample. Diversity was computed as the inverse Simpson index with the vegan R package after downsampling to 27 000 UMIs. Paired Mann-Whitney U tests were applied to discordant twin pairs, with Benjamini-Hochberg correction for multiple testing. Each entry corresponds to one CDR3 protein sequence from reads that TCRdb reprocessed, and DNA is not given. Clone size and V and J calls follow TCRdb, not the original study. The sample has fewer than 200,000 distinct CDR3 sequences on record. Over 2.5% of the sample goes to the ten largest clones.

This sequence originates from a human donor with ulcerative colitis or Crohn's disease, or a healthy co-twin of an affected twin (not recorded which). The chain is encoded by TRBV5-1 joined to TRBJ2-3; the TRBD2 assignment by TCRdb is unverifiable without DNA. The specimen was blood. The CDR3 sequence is CASSFASGGTDTQYF. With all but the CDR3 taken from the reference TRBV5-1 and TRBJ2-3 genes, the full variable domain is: KAGVTQTPRYLIKTRGQQVTLSCSPISGHRSVSWYQQTPGQGLQFLFEYFSETQRNKGNFPGRFSGRQFSNSRSEMNVSTLELGDSALYLCASSFASGGTDTQYFGPGTRLTVL.